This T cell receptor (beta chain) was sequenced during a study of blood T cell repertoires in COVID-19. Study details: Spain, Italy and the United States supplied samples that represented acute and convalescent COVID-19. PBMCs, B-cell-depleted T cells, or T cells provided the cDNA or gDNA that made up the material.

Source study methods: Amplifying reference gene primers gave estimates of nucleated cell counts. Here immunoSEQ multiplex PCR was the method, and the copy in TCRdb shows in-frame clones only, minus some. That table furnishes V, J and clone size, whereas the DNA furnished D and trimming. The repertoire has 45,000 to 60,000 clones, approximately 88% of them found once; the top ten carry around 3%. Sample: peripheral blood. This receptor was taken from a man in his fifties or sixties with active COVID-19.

CDR3 sequence: CASNGQPGTEAFF. The CDR3 DNA is TGTGCCAGCAACGGACAGCCTGGGACTGAAGCTTTCTTT. V usage is TRBV6-5 and J usage is TRBJ1-1; TRBD1 might be the D (6 bases). V lost 7 bases and J 5 bases, leaving 14 bases between the germline ends. Germline CDR1 reads MNHEY; CDR2 reads SVGAGI. The CDR3 extends over 13 amino acids.